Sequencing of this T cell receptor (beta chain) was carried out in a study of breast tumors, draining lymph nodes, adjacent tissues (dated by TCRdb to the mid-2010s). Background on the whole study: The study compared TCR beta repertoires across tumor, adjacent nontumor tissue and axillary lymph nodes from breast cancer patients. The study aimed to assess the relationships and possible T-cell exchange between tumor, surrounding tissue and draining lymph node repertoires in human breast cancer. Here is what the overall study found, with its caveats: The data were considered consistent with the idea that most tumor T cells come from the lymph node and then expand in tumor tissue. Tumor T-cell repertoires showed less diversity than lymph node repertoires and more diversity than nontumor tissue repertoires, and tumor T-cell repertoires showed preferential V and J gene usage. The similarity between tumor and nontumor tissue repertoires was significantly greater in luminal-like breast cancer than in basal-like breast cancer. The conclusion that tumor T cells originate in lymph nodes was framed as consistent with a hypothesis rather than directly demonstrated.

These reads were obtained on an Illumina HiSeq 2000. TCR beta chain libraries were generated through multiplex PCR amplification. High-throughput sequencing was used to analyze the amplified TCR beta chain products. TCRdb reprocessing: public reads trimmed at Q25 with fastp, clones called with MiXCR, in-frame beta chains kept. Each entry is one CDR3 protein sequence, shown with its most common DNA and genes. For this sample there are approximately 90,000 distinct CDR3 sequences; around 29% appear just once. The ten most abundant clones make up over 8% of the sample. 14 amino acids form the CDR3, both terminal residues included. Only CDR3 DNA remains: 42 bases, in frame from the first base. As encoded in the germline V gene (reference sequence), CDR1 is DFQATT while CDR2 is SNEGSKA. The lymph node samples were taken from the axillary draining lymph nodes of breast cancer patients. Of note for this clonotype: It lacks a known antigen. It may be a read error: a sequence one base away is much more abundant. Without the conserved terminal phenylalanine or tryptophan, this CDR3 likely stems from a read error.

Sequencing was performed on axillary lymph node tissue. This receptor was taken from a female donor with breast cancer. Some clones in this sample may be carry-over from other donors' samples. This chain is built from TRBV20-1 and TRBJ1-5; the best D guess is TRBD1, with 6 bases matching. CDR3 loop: CSAGDGQPNQPQHL. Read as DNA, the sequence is TGCAGTGCTGGAGACGGACAGCCGAATCAGCCCCAGCATCTT.